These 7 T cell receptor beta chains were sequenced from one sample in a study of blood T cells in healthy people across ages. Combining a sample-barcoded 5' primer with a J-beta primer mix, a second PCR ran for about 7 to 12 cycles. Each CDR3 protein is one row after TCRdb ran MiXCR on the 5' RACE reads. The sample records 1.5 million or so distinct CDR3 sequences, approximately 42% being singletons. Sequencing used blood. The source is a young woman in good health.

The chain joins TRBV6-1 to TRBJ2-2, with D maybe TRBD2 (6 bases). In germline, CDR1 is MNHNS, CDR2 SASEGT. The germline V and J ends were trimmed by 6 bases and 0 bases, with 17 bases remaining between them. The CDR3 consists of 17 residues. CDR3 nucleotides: TGTGCCAGCAGGGGGTACGCCAGCGGGCCGAACACCGGGGAGCTGTTTTTT. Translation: CASRGYASGPNTGELFF.

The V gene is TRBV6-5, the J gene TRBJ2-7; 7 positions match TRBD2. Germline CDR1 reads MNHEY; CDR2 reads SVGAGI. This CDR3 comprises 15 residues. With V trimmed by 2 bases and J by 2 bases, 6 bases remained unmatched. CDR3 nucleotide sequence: TGTGCCAGCAGTTACGCGGCTAGCGGCCCCTACGAGCAGTACTTC. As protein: CASSYAASGPYEQYF.

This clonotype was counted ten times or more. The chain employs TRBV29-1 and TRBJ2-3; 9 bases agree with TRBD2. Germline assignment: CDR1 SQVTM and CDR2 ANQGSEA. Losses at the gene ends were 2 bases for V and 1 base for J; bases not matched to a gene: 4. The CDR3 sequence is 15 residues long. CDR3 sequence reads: CSVEPRLAGTDTQYF. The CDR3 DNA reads TGCAGCGTTGAACCTAGACTAGCGGGCACAGATACGCAGTATTTT.

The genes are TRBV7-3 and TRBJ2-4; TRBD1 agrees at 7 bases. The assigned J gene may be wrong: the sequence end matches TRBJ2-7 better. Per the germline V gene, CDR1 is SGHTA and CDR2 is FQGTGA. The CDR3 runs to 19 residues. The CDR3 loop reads CASSLNPRDRQGESYEQYF. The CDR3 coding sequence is TGTGCCAGCAGCTTAAACCCCAGAGATAGACAGGGAGAATCGTACGAGCAGTACTTC.

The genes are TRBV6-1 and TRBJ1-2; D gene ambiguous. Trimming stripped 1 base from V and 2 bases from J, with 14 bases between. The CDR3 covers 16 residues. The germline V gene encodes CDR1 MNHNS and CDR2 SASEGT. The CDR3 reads CASSEGWTGVNYGYTF. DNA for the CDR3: TGTGCCAGCAGTGAAGGATGGACCGGTGTGAACTATGGCTACACCTTC.

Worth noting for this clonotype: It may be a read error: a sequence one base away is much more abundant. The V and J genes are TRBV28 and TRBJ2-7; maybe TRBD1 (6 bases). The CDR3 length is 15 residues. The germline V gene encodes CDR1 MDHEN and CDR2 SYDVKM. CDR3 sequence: CTSRLGAGNSYEQYF. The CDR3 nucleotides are TGTACCAGCAGACTGGGGGCAGGAAACTCCTACGAGCAGTACTTC.

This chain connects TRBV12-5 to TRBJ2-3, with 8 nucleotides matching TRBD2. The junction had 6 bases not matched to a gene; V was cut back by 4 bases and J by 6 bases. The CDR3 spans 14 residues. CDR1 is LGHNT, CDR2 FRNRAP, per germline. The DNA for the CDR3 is TGTGCTAGTGGTTCGGACGGCGGGGGGGATACGCAGTATTTT. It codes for CASGSDGGGDTQYF.